Shown below are 28 T cell receptor beta chains from a single sample sequenced in a study of CD8 T cells in Susac syndrome. An input of 0.5 to 1 ug of RNA was subjected to reverse transcription using random hexamers. In TCRdb, the immunoSEQ multiplex PCR reads were re-called with MiXCR into one record per CDR3 protein. This sample has about 80,000 distinct CDR3 sequences, with about 93% found just once. The specimen sequenced was CD8+ T cells from PBMCs. The receptors originated from a human donor with Susac syndrome.

The rearrangement joins TRBV20-1 to TRBJ2-7; D could derive from TRBD1 or TRBD2 (5 bases each). CDR3 size: 12 residues. V was clipped by 0 bases and J by 6 bases, with 9 bases between them. From germline, CDR1 is DFQATT and CDR2 SNEGSKA (reference sequence). In nucleotides, the CDR3 is TGCAGTGCTAGAGATGGGACCTTCGAGCAGTACTTC. It is translated as CSARDGTFEQYF.

The chain combines TRBV9 with TRBJ2-6, with D maybe TRBD1 (5 bases). V was shortened by 2 bases and J by 4 bases, with 10 bases between the two germline ends. This CDR3 is 15 amino acids long. The germline gives CDR1 SGDLS, CDR2 YYNGEE. This CDR3 is CASSVAGFGANVLTF. The DNA for the CDR3 is TGTGCCAGCAGCGTTGCAGGGTTCGGGGCCAACGTCCTGACTTTC.

The V and J genes are TRBV12-3 or TRBV12-4 and TRBJ2-7, with D possibly TRBD1 on 5 matching bases. Between the trimmed V and J ends, which lost 2 bases and 7 bases, there was a span of 12 bases. This CDR3 contains 13 residues. The CDR3 region has the DNA TGTGCCAGCAGTTTACTGGACACCCAGGAGCAGTACTTC. Its translation: CASSLLDTQEQYF.

The J gene is TRBJ2-7, the V gene TRBV7-6; D is perhaps TRBD2 (6 bases). Germline CDR1 SGHVS, CDR2 FNYEAQ. Between the trimmed V and J ends, which lost 1 base and 6 bases, there was a span of 10 bases. The CDR3 totals 13 residues. Written as DNA, the CDR3 is TGTGCCAGCAGCTTAGGGCAGGGAGGCGAGCAGTACTTC. Translation gives CASSLGQGGEQYF.

This sequence joins TRBV7-9 and TRBJ2-7; D ambiguous. V lost 2 bases, J lost 5 bases, and 7 bases lay in between. The CDR3 has 12 residues. Germline values: CDR1 SEHNR, CDR2 FQNEAQ (reference sequence). The CDR3 reads CASSLISDEQYF. The DNA for the CDR3 is TGTGCCAGCAGCTTAATCAGCGACGAGCAGTACTTC. Full variable domain (outside the CDR3, taken from reference TRBV7-9 and TRBJ2-7): DTGVSQNPRHKITKRGQNVTFRCDPISEHNRLYWYRQTLGQGPEFLTYFQNEAQLEKSRLLSDRFSAERPKGSFSTLEIQRTEQGDSAMYLCASSLISDEQYFGPGTRLTVT.

V and J are TRBV10-2 and TRBJ2-2; maybe TRBD2 (7 bases). Trimming shortened V by 5 bases and J by 3 bases, and 13 bases separated the two germline ends. The CDR3 is made up of 15 amino acids. CDR1 WSHSY and CDR2 SAAADI come from the germline V gene. The CDR3 DNA reads TGCGCCAGCAGTAGTTCGGGGGGCTACACCGGGGAGCTGTTTTTT. This encodes CASSSSGGYTGELFF.

The rearrangement joins TRBV7-3 to TRBJ1-5; D is unclear. The CDR3 contains 16 residues. Germline V gene sequence: CDR1 SGHTA, CDR2 FQGTGA. V lost 5 bases and J 11 bases, leaving 25 bases between the germline ends. In DNA form, the CDR3 reads TGTGCCAGCAGCCCACATTTAGGCAGAGAGGTAATGGCCCAGCATTTT. Amino acid sequence: CASSPHLGREVMAQHF. The full variable domain, completed using reference TRBV7-3 and TRBJ1-5, is GAGVSQTPSNKVTEKGKYVELRCDPISGHTALYWYRQSLGQGPEFLIYFQGTGAADDSGLPNDRFFAVRPEGSVSTLKIQRTERGDSAVYLCASSPHLGREVMAQHFGDGTRLSIL.

The rearrangement links TRBV4-3 to TRBJ2-2; 13 bases line up with TRBD2. The V gene's germline CDR1 is LGHNA and CDR2 YSLEER. The trim removed 0 bases at V and 6 bases at J, leaving 4 bases unmatched. The CDR3 sequence is 17 residues long. DNA of the CDR3: TGCGCCAGCAGCCAAGAAACTAGCGGGAGGGCCTCCGGGGAGCTGTTTTTT. Translated: CASSQETSGRASGELFF.

This rearrangement joins TRBV7-8 to TRBJ2-3; 12 bases are shared with TRBD2. Germline CDR1 SGHVS, CDR2 FQNEAQ. V lost 4 bases, J lost 2 bases, and 4 bases stayed unmatched. The CDR3 consists of 16 residues. The CDR3, as DNA: TGTGCCAGCAGCTCTCGACTAGCGGGGGTCACAGATACGCAGTATTTT. Protein product: CASSSRLAGVTDTQYF.

The V gene is TRBV20-1, the J gene TRBJ1-6; 7 nucleotides agree with TRBD1. Germline V CDR1 and CDR2: DFQATT, SNEGSKA (reference sequence). The CDR3 loop spans 16 amino acids. Unmatched junction bases numbered 17, after V lost 7 bases and J lost 8 bases. In nucleotides, the CDR3 is TGCAGTGTAGGGGCTTTTGAGGGGGCGCGGGATTCACCCCTCCACTTT. Translated: CSVGAFEGARDSPLHF.

This clonotype has more than one count but fewer than ten. The chain joins TRBV15 to TRBJ2-7; D remains ambiguous. From germline, CDR1 is LNHNV and CDR2 YYDKDF (reference sequence). CDR3 size: 11 residues. Trimming cost V 1 base and J 2 bases, with 0 bases left between them. CDR3 bases: TGTGCCACCAGCAGAGCCTACGAGCAGTACTTC. As protein: CATSRAYEQYF.

The chain couples TRBV6-4 to TRBJ2-3, with 10 bases matching TRBD2. This CDR3 has 15 residues. V was pared by 6 bases and J by 2 bases, with 5 bases of the junction left unmatched. Germline CDR1 is MRHNA and CDR2 is SNTAGT. The CDR3 DNA is TGTGCCAGCAGCCGAGCGGGAGGGTACACAGATACGCAGTATTTT. This codes for CASSRAGGYTDTQYF.

This chain uses TRBV6-6 with TRBJ1-4; D unresolved. Germline V gene sequence: CDR1 MNHNY, CDR2 SVGAGI (reference sequence). The CDR3 length is 11 residues. Trimming pared 1 base from V and 6 bases from J, leaving 0 bases between. The CDR3 sequence is CASSYYEKLFF. The CDR3 bases are TGTGCCAGCAGTTACTATGAAAAACTGTTTTTT.

This chain connects TRBV28 to TRBJ1-1; D remains ambiguous. The CDR3 runs 13 residues. Trimming stripped 1 base from V and 1 base from J, with 4 bases between. The germline V gene has CDR1 MDHEN and CDR2 SYDVKM. The DNA for the CDR3 is TGTGCCAGCAGTTTATACACGAACACTGAAGCTTTCTTT. This gives the protein CASSLYTNTEAFF.

This chain connects TRBV7-9 to TRBJ1-1; 7 bases are a match to TRBD1. V gave up 1 base and J gave up 4 bases; unmatched junction bases: 6. The germline V gene encodes CDR1 SEHNR and CDR2 FQNEAQ (reference sequence). The CDR3 is made up of 15 amino acids. This chain's CDR3 is CASSLGRGRFTEAFF. The CDR3, as DNA: TGTGCCAGCAGCTTAGGGAGGGGGCGGTTCACTGAAGCTTTCTTT.

This rearrangement joins TRBV5-5 to TRBJ2-1; D gene unclear. The CDR3 runs to 14 residues. Germline V lookup: CDR1 SGHKS, CDR2 YYEKEE (reference sequence). Trimming pared 0 bases from V and 3 bases from J, leaving 7 bases between. The CDR3 spells CASSLAPFYNEQFF. The CDR3 DNA reads TGTGCCAGCAGCTTGGCTCCGTTCTACAATGAGCAGTTCTTC.

The chain employs TRBV20-1 and TRBJ1-1, with 9 nucleotides matching TRBD1. CDR1 is DFQATT and CDR2 is SNEGSKA in the germline V gene (reference sequence). CDR3 length equals 18 residues. J was trimmed by 3 bases and V by 6 bases; bases with no gene match: 20. DNA for the CDR3: TGCAGTGCCAACCCGGTGGGGACAGGGATTGGGAGGGACACTGAAGCTTTCTTT. It is translated as CSANPVGTGIGRDTEAFF.

The V gene is TRBV7-9, the J gene TRBJ2-1; TRBD2 matches at 7 bases. Germline V gene lookup returns CDR1 SEHNR and CDR2 FQNEAQ (reference sequence). With 5 bases clipped from V and 5 bases from J, the junction kept 12 bases outside the gene matches. There are 16 residues in the CDR3. CDR3 residues: CASSAGSGTIHNEQFF. In nucleotides, the CDR3 is TGTGCCAGCAGCGCGGGCAGCGGGACTATCCACAATGAGCAGTTCTTC.

The chain couples TRBV19 to TRBJ2-5; D possibly corresponds to TRBD1 (6 bases). The CDR3 covers 14 residues. Germline loops: CDR1 LNHDA, CDR2 SQIVND (reference sequence). V was pared by 5 bases and J by 4 bases, with 14 bases between. The CDR3 reads CASSVRTVGETQYF. The CDR3 DNA reads TGTGCCAGTAGTGTTAGGACAGTGGGAGAGACCCAGTACTTC.

A single count supports this clonotype. The rearrangement joins TRBV27 to TRBJ1-6; possible D gene TRBD1, 6 bases. Germline CDR1 MNHEY, CDR2 SMNVEV (reference sequence). CDR3 length: 16 residues. Deletions cut 3 bases from V and 5 bases from J, with 14 bases between. This chain's CDR3 is CASSLSGTYDNSPLHF. As DNA, the CDR3 is TGTGCCAGCAGTTTGTCCGGGACATACGATAATTCACCCCTCCACTTT.

The chain joins TRBV24-1 to TRBJ2-1; 8 bases line up with TRBD1. The CDR3 runs 12 residues. CDR1 KGHDR and CDR2 SFDVKD come from the germline V gene. J was trimmed by 8 bases and V by 11 bases; bases with no gene match: 7. The DNA for the CDR3 is TGTGCCAACCAGGACAGGGAGGATGAGCAGTTCTTC. Translation gives CANQDREDEQFF.

The V call is TRBV3-1, the J call TRBJ2-5, with D unresolved. Deletions cut 4 bases from V and 2 bases from J, with 11 bases between. The CDR3 consists of 14 residues. The germline V gene has CDR1 LGHDT and CDR2 YNNKEL (reference sequence). CDR3 amino acids: CASSPGYGQETQYF. Written as DNA, the CDR3 is TGTGCCAGCAGCCCAGGTTATGGGCAAGAGACCCAGTACTTC.

This clonotype was seen a handful of times. The J gene is TRBJ2-7, the V gene TRBV29-1; 7 bases map to TRBD1. This CDR3 comprises 13 residues. The germline gives CDR1 SQVTM, CDR2 ANQGSEA. V trimming: 3 bases; J trimming: 6 bases; junction bases outside the gene matches: 8. This chain's CDR3 is CSVETGRAGEQYF. The CDR3 DNA follows: TGCAGCGTTGAGACAGGGCGTGCGGGCGAGCAGTACTTC.

The chain joins TRBV20-1 to TRBJ2-5; D is possibly TRBD1 or TRBD2 (5 bases each). The V and J ends lost 4 bases and 5 bases respectively, with 26 bases between them. The CDR3 spans 17 residues. From germline, CDR1 is DFQATT and CDR2 SNEGSKA (reference sequence). The CDR3 region has the DNA TGCAGTGCTATGGGGTACGATTCCGGGACGATCATTGAGACCCAGTACTTC. Protein sequence: CSAMGYDSGTIIETQYF.

V gene TRBV6-5 combines with J gene TRBJ2-5; TRBD1 might be the D (6 bases). Germline V gene data show CDR1 as MNHEY and CDR2 as SVGAGI. This CDR3 is 16 amino acids long. The germline V and J ends were trimmed by 4 bases and 3 bases, with 18 bases remaining between them. The CDR3 protein is CASSSLTSHREETQYF. The CDR3 nucleotides read TGTGCCAGCAGTTCACTCACCTCCCACAGGGAAGAGACCCAGTACTTC.

The chain carries TRBV3-1 and TRBJ1-1, with no clear D. This CDR3 contains 14 residues. Germline V gene data show CDR1 as LGHDT and CDR2 as YNNKEL (reference sequence). Deletions cut 0 bases from V and 1 base from J, with 6 bases between. This CDR3 is CASSQEPPNTEAFF. The CDR3 region has the DNA TGTGCCAGCAGCCAAGAACCGCCGAACACTGAAGCTTTCTTT. Drawing the rest from reference TRBV3-1 and TRBJ1-1, the complete variable domain is DTAVSQTPKYLVTQMGNDKSIKCEQNLGHDTMYWYKQDSKKFLKIMFSYNNKELIINETVPNRFSPKSPDKAHLNLHINSLELGDSAVYFCASSQEPPNTEAFFGQGTRLTVV.

V usage is TRBV5-1 and J usage is TRBJ2-3; 8 bases are shared with TRBD2. The CDR3 totals 16 residues. V lost 0 bases and J lost 2; bases outside the gene matches: 5. Germline V CDR1 and CDR2: SGHRS, YFSETQ. The CDR3 sequence: CASSLAERETTDTQYF. CDR3 bases: TGCGCCAGCAGCTTGGCCGAGCGGGAGACCACAGATACGCAGTATTTT.

The chain links TRBV13 to TRBJ2-1; 13 bases align to TRBD2. Per the germline V gene, CDR1 is PRHDT and CDR2 is FYEKMQ (reference sequence). CDR3 size: 19 residues. The V and J ends lost 5 bases and 4 bases, in that order; junction bases with no gene match: 14. CDR3 in amino acids: CASSDSSGTSGKVYNEQFF. The CDR3 region has the DNA TGTGCCAGCAGCGACTCCTCTGGGACTAGCGGGAAAGTGTACAATGAGCAGTTCTTC.